This T cell receptor beta chain was sequenced in a study of cytomegalovirus exposure and HLA in healthy donors. Study-wide context: Early on, a data release was issued that held 80 million to 90 million unique TCRs from HLA-typed donors. Study-wide results and caveats: The only immune exposure information that was available was CMV serostatus.

The trim removed 4 bases at V and 2 bases at J, leaving 9 bases unmatched. There are 17 residues in the CDR3. Germline V CDR1 and CDR2: SGHRS, YFSETQ. As for this clone: Its antigen is as yet unknown.

Primers included in the PCR were 60 Vbeta and 13 Jbeta primers. Clones were read by immunoSEQ multiplex PCR, and TCRdb kept only the in-frame ones, dropping some. This table lists 130,000 or so clones. The receptor was derived from a woman in her thirties or forties in good health and CMV-seronegative. The sequenced sample consisted of PBMCs. The chain carries TRBV5-1 and TRBJ2-3, with TRBD2 matching over 11 bases. CDR3 nucleotides: TGCGCCAGCAGCCACGACCTTAGCGGGGGGGCCACAGATACGCAGTATTTT. Translation gives CASSHDLSGGATDTQYF.